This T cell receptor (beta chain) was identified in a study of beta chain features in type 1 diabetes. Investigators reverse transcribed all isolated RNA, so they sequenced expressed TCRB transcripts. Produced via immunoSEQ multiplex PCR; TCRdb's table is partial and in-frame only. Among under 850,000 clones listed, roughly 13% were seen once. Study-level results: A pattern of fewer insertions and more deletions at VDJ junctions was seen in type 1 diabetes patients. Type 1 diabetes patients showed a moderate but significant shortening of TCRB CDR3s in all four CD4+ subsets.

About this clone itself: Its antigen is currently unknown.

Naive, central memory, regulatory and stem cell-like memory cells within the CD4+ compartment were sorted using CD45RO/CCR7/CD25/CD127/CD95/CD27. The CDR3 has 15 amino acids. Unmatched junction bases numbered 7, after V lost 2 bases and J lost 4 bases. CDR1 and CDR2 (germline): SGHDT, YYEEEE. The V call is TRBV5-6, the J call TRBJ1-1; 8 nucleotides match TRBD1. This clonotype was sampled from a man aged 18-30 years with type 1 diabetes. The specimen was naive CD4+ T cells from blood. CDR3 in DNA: TGTGCCAGCAGCTTCAGTCCAACAGGGGGCACTGAAGCTTTCTTT. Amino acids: CASSFSPTGGTEAFF.